This T cell receptor beta chain was sequenced for a study of patients and donors after allogeneic stem cell transplantation. TCRdb reprocessed the RT-PCR reads with MiXCR, giving one entry per CDR3 protein. Altogether 160,000 or so distinct CDR3 sequences are present, approximately 22% being singletons, with the ten largest covering roughly a quarter. This clonotype has ten or more counts. Germline V lookup: CDR1 GTSNPN, CDR2 SVGIG (reference sequence). The CDR3 contains 11 residues. V lost 3 bases and J 7 bases, leaving 9 bases between the germline ends. The gene calls are TRBV30 and TRBJ1-1, with D perhaps matching TRBD1 (5 bases). The clonotype was recovered from a human donor who was either an allogeneic HSCT recipient or a stem cell or donor lymphocyte infusion donor (not recorded which). It is not recorded whose cells these are; they may come from a transplant donor. The specimen sequenced was blood, either unsorted or a sorted T cell fraction (not recorded which). CDR3 sequence reads: CAWRGGSEAFF. In DNA, the CDR3 is TGTGCCTGGAGGGGGGGGAGTGAAGCTTTCTTT.